This note documents a single TCR beta chain sequence. Its antigen specificity is not known. Within one base of it there is no much larger clone, and no base qualities were kept. The sample is drawn from a study of beta chain features in type 1 diabetes (dated by TCRdb to 2017 to 2018). As for the study more broadly: Patients and healthy donors did not differ in mean age, gender distribution, total cell number or subset yield. A total of roughly 99 million sorted cells were examined across all samples, and the number of cells per subset was strongly correlated with RNA yield. The study compared the TCRB repertoires of sorted circulating CD4+ T cell subsets in recently diagnosed type 1 diabetes patients with those in matched healthy donors. Whereas all 30 or so donors provided naive and central memory subsets, regulatory and stem cell-like memory subsets were isolated from just 8 patients and about eight healthy donors. The paper as a whole reports these results and caveats: A moderate but significant shortening of TCRB CDR3 length was observed in type 1 diabetes patients in all four CD4+ subsets. Because cDNA rather than genomic DNA was sequenced, highly expressing activated cells could have been over-represented, although no difference in activation and CD3 levels was found between groups. Shorter templates might have been favored by PCR, but patient and control samples were amplified and corrected together, so both groups would have been affected equally by any skew. Because small numbers of individuals were included in the HLA sub-analyses, any influence of HLA type on TCRB rearrangement was left unresolved. Patients with type 1 diabetes made fewer insertions and deleted more nucleotides at VDJ recombination sites, implying thymic rearrangement abnormalities. The naive, central memory and regulatory TCRB repertoires appeared to resemble one another more closely among patients than among healthy donors.

All of the isolated RNA was reverse transcribed with the High Capacity cDNA Reverse Transcription Kit, so expressed TCRB transcripts were sequenced. Deep immunoSEQ sequencing was applied to naive, central memory and regulatory T cell samples, giving an average of about 3.57 million total reads per sample. Sorted cells were lysed in RLT buffer and RNA was extracted with DNase-treated RNeasy Micro or Mini kits, depending on cell number. Each cell subset was processed separately to prevent cross-contamination, with patient and healthy donor samples processed together. The immunoSEQ multiplex PCR was used to amplify TCRB sequences from cDNA, yielding 87-bp fragments that span the CDR3 region. The amplicons were sequenced using the Illumina HiSeq platform. For the original study's pipeline: PCR bias was corrected computationally using synthetic template baselines, and reads within Hamming distance 2 were collapsed, with unmergeable singletons discarded. Reads were aligned against IMGT to assign V, D and J genes, CDR3 length and insertions or deletions at six rearrangement sites. Clonotype counts were normalized to sorted cell number within each subset before computing true diversity and Gini coefficients with the tcR R package. The overlap coefficient, calculated on TCRB nucleotide sequences, was used to measure repertoire sharing. Entries here come from immuneACCESS through TCRdb and include only in-frame sequences with V and J called. Some clones fail to appear in such tables; in the studies checked, an unresolved V gene covers under half of the shortfall, and the cause of the remainder is unknown. V, J and clone size reflect that table, while D and trimming were determined from the DNA. Counted in this sample were around 130,000 clones; around 17% of them appeared once. The biggest ten clones account for around 2.5% of the sample.

From each donor, a single peripheral blood sample of around 120 mL on average was drawn into heparinised tubes. A BD FACSAria II and a panel including CD45RO, CCR7, CD25, CD127, CD95 and CD27 were used to sort naive, central memory, regulatory and stem cell-like memory CD4+ T cells. Every sorted population had a purity above 95%. PBMCs were isolated right away by Lymphoprep density gradient centrifugation and were stained directly, without culture. Samples were stained and sorted in pairs, with one healthy donor and one patient per experiment, so that batch effects were minimized. The V and J ends are trimmed by 8 bases and 2 bases, leaving 20 bases between them. The cysteine opens and the phenylalanine closes a CDR3 of 16 amino acids. The kept DNA is CDR3 alone, 48 bases in frame from the first base. The germline V gene (reference sequence) sets CDR1 to PRHDT and CDR2 to FYEKMQ.

This clonotype was obtained from a young man with type 1 diabetes. Sequencing was carried out using central memory CD4+ T cells from blood. The chain is made from TRBV13 and TRBJ2-3, with the D call perhaps TRBD1 or TRBD2, as 6 bases match in each case. The DNA sequence follows: TGTGCCAGCCTCCGAGGGGGAGGCCAACTCACAGATACGCAGTATTTT. Translated, it reads CASLRGGGQLTDTQYF. Reference TRBV13 and TRBJ2-3 proteins supply the regions before and after the CDR3; the full variable domain is: AAGVIQSPRHLIKEKRETATLKCYPIPRHDTVYWYQQGPGQDPQFLISFYEKMQSDKGSIPDRFSAQQFSDYHSELNMSSLELGDSALYFCASLRGGGQLTDTQYFGPGTRLTVL.